These T cell receptor beta chains were read from a single sample in a study of patients and donors after allogeneic stem cell transplantation. MiXCR was run by TCRdb on the RT-PCR reads, yielding one entry per CDR3 protein. The sample lists about 960,000 distinct CDR3 sequences; roughly 17% were seen once. Source material: blood, either unsorted or a sorted T cell fraction (not recorded which). Receptor source: a human donor who was either an allogeneic HSCT recipient or a stem cell or donor lymphocyte infusion donor (not recorded which). It is not recorded whose cells these are; they may come from a transplant donor. The CDR3 runs from the conserved cysteine through the conserved F or W. D genes are given only for firm matches. Some rows mark clone size as missing; the rest say once, few, many or name a class of expanded clone.

V: TRBV7-9
size: NA
D: TRBD2
J: TRBJ2-5
DNA: TGTGCCAGCAGCCCGGGGGGGTTGGTTCAAGAGACCCAGTACTTC
CDR3: CASSPGGLVQETQYF

V: TRBV7-3
size: NA
D: TRBD2
J: TRBJ2-3
DNA: TGTGCCAGCAGCTTAGCGGGGGAAGGGCCAACGCAGTATTTT
CDR3: CASSLAGEGPTQYF

V: TRBV28
size: few
D: NA
J: TRBJ2-7
DNA: TGTGCCAGCAGTTTGCCCACAGGGACCAACCACGAGCAGTACTTC
CDR3: CASSLPTGTNHEQYF

V: TRBV7-2
size: few
D: NA
J: TRBJ1-5
DNA: TGTGCCAGCAGCTTTCGGTGGGGTCAGCCCCAGCATTTT
CDR3: CASSFRWGQPQHF

V: TRBV12-3/TRBV12-4
size: NA
D: NA
J: TRBJ1-2
DNA: TGTGCCAGCAGTTTGAGACCCAAGACAGGAGACTATGGCTACACCTTC
CDR3: CASSLRPKTGDYGYTF

V: TRBV9
size: few
D: NA
J: TRBJ2-2
DNA: TGTGCCAGCAGGAGGGATCGACAGAACACCGGGGAGCTGTTTTTT
CDR3: CASRRDRQNTGELFF

V: TRBV4-1
size: NA
D: NA
J: TRBJ1-4
DNA: TGCGCCAGCAGCCAAGATCCAGGGGTCGTAGAAAAACTGTTTTTT
CDR3: CASSQDPGVVEKLFF

V: TRBV20-1
size: NA
D: TRBD1
J: TRBJ1-2
DNA: TGCAGTGCTAGTGGAGGGACAGGGGAGGGCTATGGCTACACCTTC
CDR3: CSASGGTGEGYGYTF

V: TRBV9
size: NA
D: NA
J: TRBJ2-2
DNA: TGTGCCAGCAGCGTAGGGCCGAGCCAGAACACCGGGGAGCTGTTTTTT
CDR3: CASSVGPSQNTGELFF

V: TRBV2
size: NA
D: TRBD1
J: TRBJ1-6
DNA: TGTGCCAGCTTTCAGGGGGGTAATTCACCCCTCCACTTT
CDR3: CASFQGGNSPLHF

V: TRBV5-1
size: few
D: NA
J: TRBJ2-7
DNA: TGCGCCAGCAGCTACCTATTACAGGGAGACGAGCAGTACTTC
CDR3: CASSYLLQGDEQYF

V: TRBV20-1
size: few
D: NA
J: TRBJ2-5
DNA: TGCAGTGCTAGACTGGCTCAAGAGACCCAGTACTTC
CDR3: CSARLAQETQYF

V: TRBV12-3/TRBV12-4
size: NA
D: NA
J: TRBJ2-1
DNA: TGTGCCAGCAGGTCGGACTCTATCAATGAGCAGTTCTTC
CDR3: CASRSDSINEQFF

V: TRBV20-1
size: few
D: TRBD2
J: TRBJ2-1
DNA: TGCAGTGCTCCGGGACTAGCGGGAGGGGCCTCCTACAATGAGCAGTTCTTC
CDR3: CSAPGLAGGASYNEQFF

V: TRBV24-1
size: few
D: NA
J: TRBJ2-1
DNA: TGTGCCACCAGTGATAGTACCGGGACCATAAAGGGCAATGAGCAGTTCTTC
CDR3: CATSDSTGTIKGNEQFF

V: TRBV6-2/TRBV6-3
size: NA
D: TRBD2
J: TRBJ2-5
DNA: TGTGCCAGCAGTCCGGGGGGGCTAAAGACCCAGTACTTC
CDR3: CASSPGGLKTQYF

V: TRBV7-6
size: many
D: NA
J: TRBJ1-5
DNA: TGTGCCAGCAGCCCAGGAGGGGTAGAGCCCCAGCATTTT
CDR3: CASSPGGVEPQHF

V: TRBV12-3/TRBV12-4
size: many
D: TRBD2
J: TRBJ2-1
DNA: TGTGCCAGCAGTTTAAGCGGGGGTTTGTACAATGAGCAGTTCTTC
CDR3: CASSLSGGLYNEQFF

V: TRBV3-1
size: NA
D: NA
J: TRBJ2-4
DNA: TGTGCCAGCAGCCCTCGGACTGAACTAGCCAAAAACATTCAGTACTTC
CDR3: CASSPRTELAKNIQYF

V: TRBV12-5
size: NA
D: NA
J: TRBJ2-7
DNA: TGTGCTAGTGGTTTGGTAGGGTTCCGGGACGCATCCTACGAGCAGTACTTC
CDR3: CASGLVGFRDASYEQYF

V: TRBV7-9
size: NA
D: NA
J: TRBJ2-3
DNA: TGTGCCAGCAGCTTAGCCGACTCCCGGCCCCAAACAGATACGCAGTATTTT
CDR3: CASSLADSRPQTDTQYF

V: TRBV27
size: NA
D: NA
J: TRBJ1-6
DNA: TGTGCCAGCAGTTTCCGTCTGGAGGGGGACACCTATAATTCACCCCTCCACTTT
CDR3: CASSFRLEGDTYNSPLHF

V: TRBV6-1
size: few
D: TRBD1
J: TRBJ2-6
DNA: TGTGCCAGCAGTCGGACAGGGAAATCTCTCTCTGGGGCCAACGTCCTGACTTTC
CDR3: CASSRTGKSLSGANVLTF

V: TRBV30
size: NA
D: NA
J: TRBJ1-5
DNA: TGTGCCTGGAGTGCGCTCGGAGGGATGAATCAGCCCCAGCATTTT
CDR3: CAWSALGGMNQPQHF

V: TRBV4-3
size: few
D: NA
J: TRBJ2-1
DNA: TGCGCCAGCAGCCAAGACTTCCATGTCGGGAGAGAGCAGTTCTTC
CDR3: CASSQDFHVGREQFF

V: TRBV5-5
size: NA
D: TRBD1
J: TRBJ1-4
DNA: TGTGCCAGCAGACCCCTCCCAGGGGGTAGTAATGAAAAACTGTTTTTT
CDR3: CASRPLPGGSNEKLFF

V: TRBV3-1
size: NA
D: NA
J: TRBJ2-7
DNA: TGTGCCAGCAGCCAAGAATGGGGGCAGGGAAGCTACGAGCAGTACTTC
CDR3: CASSQEWGQGSYEQYF

V: TRBV6-1
size: few
D: NA
J: TRBJ2-4
DNA: TGTGCCAGCAGTCCCGTGGGGAACTTAAACATTCAGTACTTC
CDR3: CASSPVGNLNIQYF

V: TRBV2
size: once
D: NA
J: TRBJ1-4
DNA: TGTGCCAGCAGTGAGGTCGATTACAGGGTGAGCGAAAAACTGTTTTTT
CDR3: CASSEVDYRVSEKLFF

V: TRBV6-1
size: few
D: NA
J: TRBJ2-3
DNA: TGTGCCAGCAGTGTTGGAGGGGTGGGAGATACGCAGTATTTT
CDR3: CASSVGGVGDTQYF

V: TRBV12-3/TRBV12-4
size: few
D: NA
J: TRBJ2-1
DNA: TGTGCCAGCAGCACGGGAGTCGGGGCAAATTACAATGAGCAGTTCTTC
CDR3: CASSTGVGANYNEQFF

V: TRBV5-1
size: NA
D: TRBD1
J: TRBJ2-1
DNA: TGCGCCAGCAGGGAGGGACAGGCGCTCTACAATGAGCAGTTCTTC
CDR3: CASREGQALYNEQFF

V: TRBV20-1
size: NA
D: NA
J: TRBJ2-7
DNA: TGCAGTGCCCATGGGACGGCCCCCGGGGGTTCCTACGAGCAGTACTTC
CDR3: CSAHGTAPGGSYEQYF

V: TRBV6-4
size: few
D: NA
J: TRBJ1-2
DNA: TGTGCCAGCAGTGACACCGACAGACAGGCTGGCTACACCTTC
CDR3: CASSDTDRQAGYTF

V: TRBV3-1
size: few
D: NA
J: TRBJ2-7
DNA: TGTGCCAGCAGCCAAGGCTTCCGGGTATCCTACGAGCAGTACTTC
CDR3: CASSQGFRVSYEQYF

V: TRBV4-1
size: NA
D: NA
J: TRBJ2-6
DNA: TGCGCCAGCAGCCAACGAGGACAACTTTCTGGGGCCAACGTCCTGACTTTC
CDR3: CASSQRGQLSGANVLTF

V: TRBV30
size: few
D: NA
J: TRBJ1-1
DNA: TGTGCCTGGAGTGTAGGGTGGTCAGAGAACACTGAAGCTTTCTTT
CDR3: CAWSVGWSENTEAFF

V: TRBV19
size: NA
D: NA
J: TRBJ2-3
DNA: TGTGCCAGTAGTATTCAGACTAGCACAGATACGCAGTATTTT
CDR3: CASSIQTSTDTQYF

V: TRBV20-1
size: few
D: TRBD2
J: TRBJ2-5
DNA: TGCAGTGCTTTAGCGGGAGCCTCAAAATCTCAAGAGACCCAGTACTTC
CDR3: CSALAGASKSQETQYF

V: TRBV6-5
size: NA
D: NA
J: TRBJ2-1
DNA: TGTGCCAGCAGTTACTCCCCAACGGGCGAACACAATGAGCAGTTCTTC
CDR3: CASSYSPTGEHNEQFF

V: TRBV30
size: few
D: NA
J: TRBJ1-1
DNA: TGTGCCTGGAGCCAGGACAGAACAAACACTGAAGCTTTCTTT
CDR3: CAWSQDRTNTEAFF

V: TRBV6-1
size: NA
D: NA
J: TRBJ2-3
DNA: TGTGCCAGCAGTGAAGTAAAGGGGTTCACAGATACGCAGTATTTT
CDR3: CASSEVKGFTDTQYF

V: TRBV27
size: NA
D: NA
J: TRBJ1-6
DNA: TGTGCCAGCAGTTTAGACGACAGCTCTAATTCACCCCTCCACTTT
CDR3: CASSLDDSSNSPLHF

V: TRBV6-4
size: few
D: NA
J: TRBJ1-2
DNA: TGTGCCAGCAGTGACTCGAATGGGGTCGGCTACACCTTC
CDR3: CASSDSNGVGYTF

V: TRBV20-1
size: NA
D: NA
J: TRBJ2-2
DNA: TGCAGTGCTCCCACGAGGGGGACCGGGGAGCTGTTTTTT
CDR3: CSAPTRGTGELFF